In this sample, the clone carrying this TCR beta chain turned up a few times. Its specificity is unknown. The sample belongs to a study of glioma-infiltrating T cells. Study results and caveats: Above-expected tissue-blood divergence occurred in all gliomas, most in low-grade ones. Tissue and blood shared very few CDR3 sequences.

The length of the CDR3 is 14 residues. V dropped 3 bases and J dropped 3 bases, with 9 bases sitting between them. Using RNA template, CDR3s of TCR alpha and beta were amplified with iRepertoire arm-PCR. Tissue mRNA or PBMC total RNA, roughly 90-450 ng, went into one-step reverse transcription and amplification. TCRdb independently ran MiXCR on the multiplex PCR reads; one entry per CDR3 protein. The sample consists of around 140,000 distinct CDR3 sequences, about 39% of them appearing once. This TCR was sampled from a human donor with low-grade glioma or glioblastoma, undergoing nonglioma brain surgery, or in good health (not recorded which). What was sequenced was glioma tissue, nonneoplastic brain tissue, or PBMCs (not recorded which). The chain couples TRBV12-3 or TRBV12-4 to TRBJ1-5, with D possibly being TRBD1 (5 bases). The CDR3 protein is CASSFGGDNQPQHF. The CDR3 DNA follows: TGTGCCAGCAGTTTCGGGGGGGACAATCAGCCCCAGCATTTT.